A single sample is the source of the 3 T cell receptor beta chains below, sequenced in a study of TIL therapy for anti-PD-1-resistant metastatic lung cancer. As for time point: pre-treatment sample, taken before nivolumab and TIL therapy. Most excised metastases sampled were pleural nodules or supraclavicular lymph nodes. This was the immunoSEQ v3 assay. Sequencing used immunoSEQ multiplex PCR; TCRdb keeps in-frame clones, though not all of them. The repertoire holds approximately 11,000 clones, with 50% to 75% as singletons. Sequenced here: tumor tissue, sampled at baseline. The receptors were gathered from a person aged 25-79 years with non-small cell lung cancer.

The chain has TRBV11-2 and TRBJ1-6, with 9 positions matching TRBD1. The CDR3 loop spans 15 amino acids. Germline V gene lookup returns CDR1 SGHAT and CDR2 FQNNGV. J gave up 7 bases and V 0 bases, and 1 base lay outside the gene matches. The CDR3 loop is CASSLETGGNSPLHF. CDR3 bases: TGTGCCAGCAGCTTAGAGACAGGGGGGAATTCACCCCTCCACTTT.

The chain has TRBV6-6 and TRBJ1-2; TRBD1 matches at 9 bases. The ends lost 2 bases at V and 5 bases at J; junction bases unmatched: 9. Germline CDR1 MNHNY, CDR2 SVGAGI (reference sequence). The CDR3 loop spans 16 amino acids. This CDR3 is CASSYPRTGEEYGYTF. The DNA of the CDR3 is TGTGCCAGCAGTTACCCCCGGACAGGGGAAGAATATGGCTACACCTTC.

This clone has only a few counts. The V gene is TRBV12-5, the J gene TRBJ1-2; 10 bases line up with TRBD1. V shed 6 bases, J shed 4 bases, and the junction held 11 bases outside the gene matches. Germline V lookup: CDR1 LGHNT, CDR2 FRNRAP. The CDR3 length is 16 residues. This chain's CDR3 is CASGLAGTGAAYGYTF. The CDR3 DNA is TGTGCTAGTGGCCTTGCCGGGACAGGGGCCGCCTATGGCTACACCTTC.